This TCR beta chain was retrieved from a study of blood T cells in healthy people across ages. As for the study in general: Template-switching capture recovered about one barcoded beta molecule per two T cells.

Alongside a J-beta primer mix, a sample-barcoded 5' primer served in a second PCR lasting roughly 6 to 12 cycles. Unique molecular identifiers of 12 random nucleotides labeled each cDNA. One entry per CDR3 protein results from TCRdb running MiXCR on the 5' RACE reads. The table lists hundreds of thousands of distinct CDR3 sequences, roughly 26% of them singletons. As to this clonotype: As yet, its antigen is unknown.

Study-level points and caveats: CMV status of donors was unknown, possibly confounding expanded clonotype changes. PBMC samples, being unsorted, prevented any conclusive comparison of naive and antigen-experienced cells.

These data were also reused for a study on T cells of mothers and their children.

This TCR was recovered from a boy under 18 in good health. Sequencing was performed on blood.

CDR3 amino acids: CASRVSEKLFF. Written as DNA, the CDR3 is TGTGCCAGCAGGGTCAGTGAAAAACTGTTTTTT. The rearrangement uses TRBV2 and TRBJ1-4; D remains ambiguous. With 6 bases removed from V and 7 bases from J, the gap between germline ends came to 6 bases. Per germline, CDR1 SNHLY and CDR2 FYNNEI. The CDR3 is made up of 11 amino acids.